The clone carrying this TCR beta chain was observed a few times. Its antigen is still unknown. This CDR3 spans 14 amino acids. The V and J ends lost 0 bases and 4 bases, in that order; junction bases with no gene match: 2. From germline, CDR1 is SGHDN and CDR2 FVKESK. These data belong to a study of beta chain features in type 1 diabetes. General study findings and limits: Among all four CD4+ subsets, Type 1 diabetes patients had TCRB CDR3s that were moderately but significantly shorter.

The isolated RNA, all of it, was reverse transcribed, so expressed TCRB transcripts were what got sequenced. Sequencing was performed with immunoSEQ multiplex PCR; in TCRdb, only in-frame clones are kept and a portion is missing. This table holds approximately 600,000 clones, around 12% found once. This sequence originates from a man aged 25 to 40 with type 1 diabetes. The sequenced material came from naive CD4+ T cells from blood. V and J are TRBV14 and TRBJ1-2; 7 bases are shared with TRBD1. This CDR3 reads CASSQDRQGYGYTF. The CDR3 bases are TGTGCCAGCAGCCAAGATCGACAGGGCTATGGCTACACCTTC.